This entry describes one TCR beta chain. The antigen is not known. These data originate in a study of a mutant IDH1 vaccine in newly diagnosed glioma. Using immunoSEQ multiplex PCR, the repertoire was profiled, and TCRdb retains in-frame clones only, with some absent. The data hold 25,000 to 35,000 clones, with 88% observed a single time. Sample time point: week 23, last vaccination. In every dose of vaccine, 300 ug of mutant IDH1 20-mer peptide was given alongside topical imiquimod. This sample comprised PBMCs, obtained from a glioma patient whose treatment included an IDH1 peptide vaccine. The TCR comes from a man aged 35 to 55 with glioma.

The CDR3 region is CASGSYYGYTF. Here the CDR3 DNA reads TGTGCCAGCGGGTCTTACTATGGCTACACCTTC. V usage is TRBV28 and J usage is TRBJ1-2, with D unclear. The CDR3 is 11 amino acids. Germline V lookup: CDR1 MDHEN, CDR2 SYDVKM. Between the trimmed V and J ends, which lost 8 bases and 3 bases, there was a span of 7 bases.